What follows are 24 T cell receptor beta chains derived from one specimen sequenced in a study of blood T cell repertoires in COVID-19. Profiling relied on immunoSEQ multiplex PCR, and the TCRdb table lists in-frame clones only, not all of them. The sample shows nearly 110,000 clones, approximately 90% of them seen only once. The sample was peripheral blood. Every receptor here comes from a middle-aged man with active or convalescent COVID-19.

The J gene is TRBJ1-4, the V gene TRBV6-5, with D maybe TRBD1 (6 bases). The CDR3 runs to 15 residues. Germline CDR1 is MNHEY and CDR2 is SVGAGI. The ends were cut back, 8 bases at V and 8 bases at J, with 21 bases in the middle. The CDR3 is CASQRGIQGWEKLFF. In DNA, the CDR3 is TGTGCCAGCCAGAGAGGAATACAGGGATGGGAAAAACTGTTTTTT.

The rearrangement joins TRBV28 to TRBJ1-2, with D tentatively TRBD1 (5 bases). Trimming pared 10 bases from V and 3 bases from J, leaving 18 bases between. CDR1 is MDHEN and CDR2 is SYDVKM in the germline V gene. The CDR3 is 14 residues long. In nucleotides, the CDR3 is TGTGCCACGCCAGGGTCTGGGGTGGACTATGGCTACACCTTC. Translating gives CATPGSGVDYGYTF.

This chain joins TRBV6-5 and TRBJ1-6; D gene uncertain. Germline assignment: CDR1 MNHEY and CDR2 SVGAGI. This CDR3 spans 14 amino acids. Trimming shortened V by 6 bases and J by 6 bases, and 12 bases separated the two germline ends. For the CDR3, the DNA is TGTGCCAGCAGGCTCACTGCGGGTAATTCACCCCTCCACTTT. Residues: CASRLTAGNSPLHF.

The CDR3 DNA reads TGTGCCAGCAGTGAAGGTCTTGTGCAGCCCCAGCATTTT. It translates to CASSEGLVQPQHF. The chain links TRBV6-1 to TRBJ1-5; D unclear. Looked up from germline, CDR1 is MNHNS and CDR2 is SASEGT. V lost 1 base and J 7 bases, leaving 8 bases between the germline ends. There are 13 residues in the CDR3.

This chain links TRBV6-6 with TRBJ1-2, with TRBD1 as a possible D gene (6 bases). V lost 0 bases, J lost 8 bases, and 13 bases lay in between. This CDR3 comprises 14 residues. Germline assignment: CDR1 MNHNY and CDR2 SVGAGI (reference sequence). The CDR3 protein is CASSYSKQGEGYTF. In DNA, the CDR3 is TGTGCCAGCAGTTACTCGAAACAGGGTGAGGGCTACACCTTC.

This clone was observed a few times. The CDR3: CATSRALADNNEQFF. In DNA form, the CDR3 reads TGTGCCACCAGCAGAGCACTAGCGGATAACAATGAGCAGTTCTTC. The chain joins TRBV15 to TRBJ2-1; 8 nucleotides agree with TRBD2. CDR1 is LNHNV and CDR2 is YYDKDF in the germline V gene (reference sequence). The CDR3 runs 15 residues. V trimming: 1 base; J trimming: 5 bases; junction bases outside the gene matches: 4.

J is TRBJ1-2 and V is TRBV5-1; D possibly corresponds to TRBD1 (5 bases). Trimming removed 4 bases at V and 6 bases at J, with 22 bases between. Germline V gives CDR1 SGHRS, CDR2 YFSETQ. There are 16 residues in the CDR3. The CDR3 DNA follows: TGCGCCAGCAGCCCCCCGGATGCCAGGGCCTCGAATGGCTACACCTTC. Translating it yields CASSPPDARASNGYTF.

The rearrangement joins TRBV29-1 to TRBJ2-2; no definite D call. CDR3 size: 13 residues. CDR1 and CDR2 (germline): SQVTM, ANQGSEA. V was clipped by 1 base and J by 7 bases, with 10 bases between them. The CDR3 nucleotides are TGCAGCGTTGAAGTGCTGCCGGGCGGGGAGCTGTTTTTT. This codes for CSVEVLPGGELFF.

The V and J genes are TRBV30 and TRBJ1-5; 7 bases line up with TRBD1. The CDR3 consists of 13 residues. Germline-derived CDR1 and CDR2 are GTSNPN and SVGIG (reference sequence). The V gene end was trimmed by 3 bases and the J gene end by 9 bases; junction bases not matched to a gene: 8. CDR3 coding DNA: TGTGCCTGGAGCCAACCAGGGGGTTCGCCCCAGCATTTT. This encodes CAWSQPGGSPQHF.

The chain combines TRBV28 with TRBJ2-7; D is possibly TRBD2 (7 bases). The CDR3 is 13 residues long. V lost 3 bases, J lost 3 bases, and 9 bases lay in between. The germline V gene encodes CDR1 MDHEN and CDR2 SYDVKM. CDR3 nucleotides: TGTGCCAGCAGTTTGCGGGGGCGCTACGAGCAGTACTTC. Encoded protein: CASSLRGRYEQYF.

This chain links TRBV19 with TRBJ1-2; 8 bases are a match to TRBD1. V gave up 5 bases and J gave up 4 bases; unmatched junction bases: 9. The CDR3 extends over 15 amino acids. CDR1 is LNHDA and CDR2 is SQIVND in the germline V gene (reference sequence). CDR3 region: CASSPLDRAGYGYTF. CDR3 nucleotide sequence: TGTGCCAGTAGTCCTCTGGACAGGGCCGGCTATGGCTACACCTTC. Supplemented by reference TRBV19 and TRBJ1-2, the full variable domain reads DGGITQSPKYLFRKEGQNVTLSCEQNLNHDAMYWYRQDPGQGLRLIYYSQIVNDFQKGDIAEGYSVSREKKESFPLTVTSAQKNPTAFYLCASSPLDRAGYGYTFGSGTRLTVV.

This chain uses TRBV11-3 with TRBJ2-3, with 9 bases fitting TRBD1. Germline loops: CDR1 SGHNT, CDR2 YENEEA. The V and J ends lost 4 bases and 6 bases, in that order; junction bases with no gene match: 2. The CDR3 runs 13 residues. CDR3 loop: CASSSQGADTQYF. The CDR3, as DNA: TGTGCCAGCAGCTCACAGGGGGCTGATACGCAGTATTTT.

This clone appeared a single time. J is TRBJ2-4 and V is TRBV5-1, with 8 positions matching TRBD2. The germline CDR1 and CDR2 sequences are SGHRS and YFSETQ. There are 15 residues in the CDR3. The V and J ends lost 1 base and 4 bases, in that order; junction bases with no gene match: 4. The CDR3 region is CASSLSGSYKNIQYF. The CDR3 coding sequence is TGCGCCAGCAGCTTGAGCGGGAGTTATAAAAACATTCAGTACTTC.

V usage is TRBV15 and J usage is TRBJ2-7; D may be TRBD1 (6 bases). This CDR3 region has 13 residues. Deletions cut 0 bases from V and 8 bases from J, with 11 bases between. Germline CDR1 reads LNHNV; CDR2 reads YYDKDF (reference sequence). The CDR3 protein is CATSRDEGHKQYF. CDR3 sequence (DNA): TGTGCCACCAGCAGAGATGAGGGACACAAGCAGTACTTC.

This clone has just a few counts. This chain uses TRBV28 with TRBJ1-2; 7 nucleotides agree with TRBD1. Germline loops: CDR1 MDHEN, CDR2 SYDVKM. This CDR3 spans 14 amino acids. V was pared by 2 bases and J by 7 bases, with 7 bases of the junction left unmatched. The CDR3 loop reads CASSLDRVVGGYTF. The CDR3 DNA sequence: TGTGCCAGCAGTTTAGACAGGGTCGTAGGTGGCTACACCTTC.

The rearrangement uses TRBV3-1 (or the pseudogene TRBV3-2) and TRBJ1-1, with 7 nucleotides matching TRBD1. The CDR3 consists of 11 residues. Germline CDR1 and CDR2: LGHDT and YNNKEL (reference sequence). Trimming cost V 6 bases and J 7 bases; bases outside gene matches: 2. In DNA, the CDR3 is TGTGCCAGCAGACAGGGGAATGAAGCTTTCTTT. This encodes CASRQGNEAFF.

The chain links TRBV28 to TRBJ2-3; TRBD2 matches 7 bases. The trim removed 5 bases at V and 2 bases at J, leaving 7 bases unmatched. Germline CDR1 MDHEN, CDR2 SYDVKM. This CDR3 comprises 15 residues. The CDR3 DNA follows: TGTGCCAGCAGTGCACGAAGCGGGGCCACAGATACGCAGTATTTT. This translates into CASSARSGATDTQYF.

The chain has TRBV7-2 and TRBJ2-1; 7 nucleotides agree with TRBD2. V shed 1 base and J 9 bases; nucleotides not matched to a gene: 6. This CDR3 is 14 amino acids long. Looked up from germline, CDR1 is SGHTA and CDR2 is FQGNSA. This CDR3 reads CASSLESWEGEQFF. CDR3 nucleotides: TGTGCCAGCAGCTTAGAGTCGTGGGAGGGTGAGCAGTTCTTC.

This chain's CDR3 is CASSPGLAGYSEQFF. The CDR3 nucleotides read TGTGCCAGCAGCCCGGGACTAGCGGGGTATTCTGAGCAGTTCTTC. The chain uses TRBV5-8 and TRBJ2-1, with 13 bases matching TRBD2. This CDR3 has 15 residues. Germline CDR1 and CDR2: SGHTS and YDEGEE. The V gene end was trimmed by 4 bases and the J gene end by 9 bases; junction bases not matched to a gene: 7.

The count of this clone is one. Other nucleotide sequences from this sample produce the same CDR3. V and J are TRBV18 and TRBJ2-2, with 7 bases identical to TRBD2. Per the germline V gene, CDR1 is KGHSH and CDR2 is LQKENI. The CDR3 is made up of 16 amino acids. Unmatched junction bases numbered 5, after V lost 4 bases and J lost 0 bases. The CDR3 DNA reads as TGTGCCAGCTCACGGGTAGCGGGTGCGAACACCGGGGAGCTGTTTTTT. Translated, it gives CASSRVAGANTGELFF.

This chain joins TRBV6-2 or TRBV6-3 and TRBJ1-1; weak D call: TRBD1 (5 bases). CDR3 length: 12 amino acids. Germline-derived CDR1 and CDR2 are MNHEY and SVGEGT. Trimming took off 0 bases at V and 12 bases at J, with 11 bases between the two ends. For the CDR3, the DNA is TGTGCCAGCAGTTACTCGAGGGAGGGGACTTTCTTT. It translates to CASSYSREGTFF.

V and J are TRBV7-2 and TRBJ1-3, with D possibly matching TRBD1 (6 bases). CDR1 SGHTA and CDR2 FQGNSA come from the germline V gene. Trimming left V 5 bases short and J 6 bases short, with 14 bases between. The CDR3 contains 14 residues. CDR3 sequence reads: CASSLNRAVNTIYF. DNA for the CDR3: TGTGCCAGCAGCCTAAACAGGGCCGTAAACACCATATATTTT. Complete variable domain (other parts from reference TRBV7-2 and TRBJ1-3): GAGVSQSPSNKVTEKGKDVELRCDPISGHTALYWYRQSLGQGLEFLIYFQGNSAPDKSGLPSDRFSAERTGGSVSTLTIQRTQQEDSAVYLCASSLNRAVNTIYFGEGSWLTVV.

The chain joins TRBV5-1 to TRBJ1-3; tentatively, D is TRBD1 (6 bases). The CDR3 contains 17 residues. Germline assignment: CDR1 SGHRS and CDR2 YFSETQ. V lost 4 bases and J 3 bases, leaving 20 bases between the germline ends. The CDR3 DNA reads as TGCGCCAGCAGCGTACAGACCTCGGGGGGCGTTGGAAACACCATATATTTT. Translation: CASSVQTSGGVGNTIYF.

The chain recombines TRBV13 with TRBJ1-6, with 10 bases aligning to TRBD1. Germline lookup yields CDR1 PRHDT and CDR2 FYEKMQ (reference sequence). This CDR3 is 17 amino acids long. The V gene end was trimmed by 4 bases and the J gene end by 5 bases; junction bases not matched to a gene: 8. DNA for the CDR3: TGTGCCAGCAGCTGGGCCCGACAGGGGGCGGATAATTCACCCCTCCACTTT. It yields the protein CASSWARQGADNSPLHF.